The clone carrying this T cell receptor beta chain was picked up many times. Here the gene names and germline are mouse. The CDR3 end is not reached by the read, which stops 4 residues before it; the germline J gene fills it in. The source of the sample is a study of CD8+ T cells in alopecia areata. Described time point: mouse skin 3 weeks after grafting. Biopsy of skin from recipient mice occurred at grafting and 3 and 6 weeks afterward. CDR1 SGHLS and CDR2 HYDKME come from the germline V gene. This CDR3 has 14 residues. V lost 2 bases to trimming and J lost 3 bases; unmatched junction nucleotides: 1. The sequencing template was cDNA reverse transcribed from extracted RNA. Sequencing used immunoSEQ multiplex PCR; TCRdb keeps in-frame clones, though not all of them. The repertoire consists of 2,000 or so clones, none detected only once.

This TCR came from a C3H/HeJ mouse with alopecia areata. As its MHC haplotype, the strain has H2-k. Here the sequenced sample was skin, taken at week 3. The V call is TRBV12-2, the J call TRBJ2-1, with 9 bases that match TRBD2. CDR3 DNA (partial): TGTGCCAGCTCTCCGACTGGGGGCTATGCT. Residues: CASSPTGGYA. From start to end, the CDR3 is CASSPTGGYAEQFF.